A single sample is the source of the 20 T cell receptor beta chains below, sequenced in a study of T cell repertoires in cytomegalovirus infection (dated by TCRdb to about 2019). Sequencer: Illumina HiSeq 1500. In TCRdb, the public reads were trimmed at Q25 with fastp and aligned with MiXCR, with productive beta chains retained. Merged by CDR3 protein, the rows form single entries marked with the most common genes and DNA. The sample contains roughly 500,000 distinct CDR3 sequences, 30% to 40% of them found a single time. Of the sample, roughly 15% is held by the ten largest clones. The treatment or condition tag for this specimen amounts to: in vitro stimulation with specific CMV peptide epitopes to enrich CMV-specific T cells. Which antigens these TCRs recognize remains unknown. Sequenced here: cultured PBMCs, sampled from culture after CMV antigen stimulation. These receptors were taken from a human donor in good health (CMV status not recorded). Some clones in this sample may be carry-over from other donors' samples.

The CDR3 sequence is CATSDFTGSYTDTQYF. DNA of the CDR3: TGTGCCACCAGTGATTTTACGGGGAGCTACACAGATACGCAGTATTTT. The chain employs TRBV24-1 and TRBJ2-3, with D possibly being TRBD2 (5 bases). V dropped 1 base and J dropped 2 bases, with 12 bases sitting between them. This CDR3 contains 16 residues. The germline V gene encodes CDR1 KGHDR and CDR2 SFDVKD.

This clonotype appeared once. The chain is built from TRBV5-1 and TRBJ2-1; D ambiguous. The CDR3 has 18 amino acids. Germline CDR1 reads SGHRS; CDR2 reads YFSETQ. The V end was cut by 0 bases, the J end by 1 base, with 17 bases between. The DNA of the CDR3 is TGCGCCAGCAGCTTGGCCACGTTAGGGTTGGGGTCCTACAATGAGCAGTTCTTC. Encoded protein: CASSLATLGLGSYNEQFF.

This clonotype was seen only a few times. This rearrangement joins TRBV7-8 to TRBJ2-1; D possibly corresponds to TRBD2 (5 bases). The V end lost 8 bases, the J end lost 3 bases, and 11 bases lay between the germline ends. Germline CDR1 SGHVS, CDR2 FQNEAQ. This CDR3 has 13 amino acids. Written as DNA, the CDR3 is TGTGCCAGCGGACTCCGAGGCTACAATGAGCAGTTCTTC. The encoded protein is CASGLRGYNEQFF.

This clonotype was recorded many times. The chain recombines TRBV7-6 with TRBJ2-5, with 14 nucleotides matching TRBD2. The germline V gene has CDR1 SGHVS and CDR2 FNYEAQ. V trimming: 1 base; J trimming: 4 bases; junction bases outside the gene matches: 5. The CDR3 has 17 amino acids. CDR3 sequence reads: CASSLGGLAGVAETQYF. The CDR3 bases are TGTGCCAGCAGCTTAGGGGGACTAGCGGGAGTCGCAGAGACCCAGTACTTC.

This clonotype occurred a few times. The CDR3 DNA reads TGTGCCAGCAGACAGGGGAGGGACAATGAGCAGTTCTTC. Its translation is CASRQGRDNEQFF. This chain joins TRBV7-2 and TRBJ2-1; D could derive from TRBD1 or TRBD2 (7 bases each). The germline V gene has CDR1 SGHTA and CDR2 FQGNSA. Deletions cut 6 bases from V and 5 bases from J, with 11 bases between. The CDR3 extends over 13 amino acids.

This clonotype has more than one count but fewer than ten. The chain carries TRBV6-5 and TRBJ1-1, with D hard to call. The CDR3 has 11 amino acids. V was shortened by 6 bases and J by 8 bases, with 10 bases between the two germline ends. Germline CDR1 and CDR2: MNHEY and SVGAGI. CDR3 sequence: CASRRAMEAFF. The CDR3 coding sequence is TGTGCCAGCAGGAGGGCCATGGAAGCTTTCTTT.

With respect to this clonotype: At one end the junction does not follow the germline gene, possibly because of a read error. The genes are TRBV10-3 and TRBJ2-5, with a tentative D call TRBD2 (7 bases). This CDR3 spans 15 amino acids. Germline assignment: CDR1 ENHRY and CDR2 SYGVKD. The CDR3 is CATSVAGARRETQYF. DNA for the CDR3: TGTGCCACCAGTGTGGCGGGGGCGCGTAGAGAGACCCAGTACTTC.

The chain is built from TRBV19 and TRBJ1-5; 8 bases match TRBD1. The CDR3 runs to 17 residues. Germline CDR1 and CDR2: LNHDA and SQIVND (reference sequence). V shed 6 bases and J 1 base; nucleotides not matched to a gene: 11. The CDR3 nucleotides read TGTGCCAGTAGAGGCGGGACAGGCGGCTGGAGCAATCAGCCCCAGCATTTT. Translating gives CASRGGTGGWSNQPQHF.

This clonotype turned up a few times. The chain recombines TRBV7-3 with TRBJ2-1, with TRBD1 identical over 11 bases. CDR1 is SGHTA and CDR2 is FQGTGA in the germline V gene. Germline trimming cut 5 bases from V and 4 bases from J; bases unmatched to any gene: 7. The CDR3 sequence is 16 residues long. The CDR3 sequence: CASSATGTGGYNEQFF. CDR3 coding DNA: TGTGCCAGCAGCGCGACCGGGACAGGGGGGTACAATGAGCAGTTCTTC.

V is TRBV20-1 and J is TRBJ1-6; a weak D match, TRBD1 (6 bases). Germline V lookup: CDR1 DFQATT, CDR2 SNEGSKA (reference sequence). V gave up 6 bases and J gave up 10 bases, with 22 bases separating them. The CDR3 loop spans 15 amino acids. The DNA of the CDR3 is TGCAGTGCGGGGGCGACAGGTTTACCGGGGTCACCCCTCCACTTT. The encoded protein is CSAGATGLPGSPLHF.

This clonotype occurred many times. V usage is TRBV12-3 or TRBV12-4 and J usage is TRBJ1-2; 9 bases align to TRBD1. The CDR3 is made up of 15 amino acids. V trimming: 6 bases; J trimming: 8 bases; junction bases outside the gene matches: 13. CDR3 region: CASRPGQGSLGGYTF. CDR3 nucleotides: TGTGCCAGCAGACCGGGACAGGGCTCGCTCGGAGGCTACACCTTC.

The table lists this clonotype with many counts. This chain links TRBV11-2 with TRBJ2-1; D is ambiguous. With 6 bases removed from V and 5 bases from J, the gap between germline ends came to 11 bases. Germline V gene lookup returns CDR1 SGHAT and CDR2 FQNNGV. There are 13 residues in the CDR3. The CDR3 reads CASSWTANNEQFF. CDR3 bases: TGTGCCAGCAGTTGGACGGCCAACAATGAGCAGTTCTTC.

The chain couples TRBV27 to TRBJ2-2, with 9 bases that match TRBD1. Germline V CDR1 and CDR2: MNHEY, SMNVEV (reference sequence). The CDR3 is 14 residues long. With V trimmed by 6 bases and J by 7 bases, 6 bases remained unmatched. CDR3 in DNA: TGTGCCAGCAGCCGGGACAGGGCGGGCGGGGAGCTGTTTTTT. It specifies CASSRDRAGGELFF.

The gene calls are TRBV7-2 and TRBJ2-7, with D perhaps TRBD2 (5 bases). V gave up 5 bases and J gave up 2 bases, with 13 bases separating them. The CDR3 totals 14 residues. Germline V gene sequence: CDR1 SGHTA, CDR2 FQGNSA. The CDR3: CASSPGVGAYEQYV. CDR3 DNA: TGTGCCAGCAGCCCCGGGGTCGGGGCCTACGAGCAGTACGTC.

V usage is TRBV3-1 and J usage is TRBJ2-2; D could derive from TRBD1 or TRBD2 (5 bases each). The V and J ends lost 4 bases and 3 bases respectively, with 12 bases between them. Germline CDR1 is LGHDT and CDR2 is YNNKEL (reference sequence). The CDR3 has 15 residues. CDR3 bases: TGTGCCAGCAGCCCCTGGGACGGTTACACCGGGGAGCTGTTTTTT. Protein: CASSPWDGYTGELFF.

The CDR3 DNA follows: TGTGCCAGCTCACCAAGAGCGGGTACTAGCGGGAGAAGAGGCCAAGAGACCCAGTACTTC. Encoded protein: CASSPRAGTSGRRGQETQYF. The rearrangement joins TRBV18 to TRBJ2-5, with 11 bases matching TRBD2. The CDR3 length is 20 residues. The trim removed 2 bases at V and 1 base at J, leaving 15 bases unmatched. Germline V lookup: CDR1 KGHSH, CDR2 LQKENI.

This clonotype appeared a few times. The chain recombines TRBV28 with TRBJ1-1, with TRBD1 matching over 11 bases. The CDR3 length is 16 residues. The V gene end was trimmed by 5 bases and the J gene end by 5 bases; junction bases not matched to a gene: 10. The V gene's germline CDR1 is MDHEN and CDR2 SYDVKM. The CDR3 coding sequence is TGTGCCAGCAGTGTGGACAGGGGGCGCCGTGGGACTGAAGCTTTCTTT. It specifies CASSVDRGRRGTEAFF.

The chain employs TRBV12-3 or TRBV12-4 and TRBJ2-1, with 9 positions matching TRBD2. The CDR3 is 15 residues long. J was trimmed by 7 bases and V by 8 bases; bases with no gene match: 12. The DNA of the CDR3 is TGTGCCAGCGGTGGGGGGGCGGGAGGGCCTAATGAGCAGTTCTTC. Translated, it gives CASGGGAGGPNEQFF.

This chain joins TRBV5-5 and TRBJ2-5, with 9 positions matching TRBD2. V lost 4 bases to trimming and J lost 5 bases; unmatched junction nucleotides: 15. The CDR3 is 17 residues long. Germline loops: CDR1 SGHKS, CDR2 YYEKEE (reference sequence). The CDR3 protein is CASSPVAGANQGETQYF. The CDR3 nucleotides are TGTGCCAGCAGCCCGGTAGCGGGAGCAAATCAGGGGGAGACCCAGTACTTC.

V is TRBV7-9 and J is TRBJ1-2; tentative D call: TRBD1 (5 bases). This CDR3 has 12 residues. V was trimmed by 5 bases and J by 13 bases, leaving 17 bases between them. Germline loops: CDR1 SEHNR, CDR2 FQNEAQ (reference sequence). The CDR3 is CASSLKIGEGTF. The CDR3, as DNA: TGTGCCAGCAGCCTCAAAATAGGGGAAGGCACCTTC.